The 22 T cell receptor beta chains presented below share a single source sample, sequenced in a study of pediatric ulcerative colitis. Rectal tissue came from one to two pinch biopsies taken at colonoscopy. This table comes from immunoSEQ multiplex PCR, and its TCRdb copy is limited to in-frame clones, with some not included. This repertoire shows 15,000 to 20,000 clones, more than 75% found once; its top ten account for roughly 8%. The sample was gut tissue. The receptor source for this set is a boy under 18 who was a control in a study of pediatric ulcerative colitis.

V is TRBV9 and J is TRBJ2-5; TRBD2 matches 10 bases. V was pared by 4 bases and J by 1 base, with 4 bases of the junction left unmatched. Germline CDR1 and CDR2: SGDLS and YYNGEE. This CDR3 contains 15 residues. The CDR3 sequence is CASSRGLATQETQYF. DNA for the CDR3: TGTGCCAGCAGCAGGGGACTAGCGACCCAAGAGACCCAGTACTTC.

V is TRBV29-1 and J is TRBJ2-1, with a weak D call TRBD1 (6 bases). In germline, CDR1 is SQVTM, CDR2 ANQGSEA. V was trimmed by 2 bases and J by 3 bases, leaving 8 bases between them. This CDR3 is 13 amino acids long. In DNA, the CDR3 is TGCAGCGTTGAATACAGGGACTACAATGAGCAGTTCTTC. Translated: CSVEYRDYNEQFF.

The chain combines TRBV29-1 with TRBJ2-7; TRBD1 aligns across 10 bases. CDR1 is SQVTM and CDR2 is ANQGSEA in the germline V gene. The CDR3 contains 12 residues. The trim removed 7 bases at V and 3 bases at J, leaving 3 bases unmatched. The CDR3: CSARDRGYEQYF. The CDR3 DNA follows: TGCAGCGCCCGGGACAGGGGCTACGAGCAGTACTTC.

The V gene is TRBV14, the J gene TRBJ1-2; D is possibly TRBD1 (5 bases). Trimming pared 1 base from V and 2 bases from J, leaving 11 bases between. The CDR3 is made up of 15 amino acids. The V gene's germline CDR1 is SGHDN and CDR2 FVKESK. The CDR3 coding sequence is TGTGCCAGCAGCCAAGTCGGGGGATGGAACTATGGCTACACCTTC. Translating it yields CASSQVGGWNYGYTF.

The CDR3 protein is CASSQEFGTPTEAFF. The CDR3 DNA sequence: TGCGCCAGCAGCCAAGAATTCGGGACCCCCACTGAAGCTTTCTTT. The chain links TRBV4-3 to TRBJ1-1, with D tentatively TRBD1 (5 bases). CDR3 length: 15 residues. Germline V gene sequence: CDR1 LGHNA, CDR2 YSLEER. Trimming left V 0 bases short and J 4 bases short, with 12 bases between.

This clone was counted between two and nine times. This chain connects TRBV19 to TRBJ2-1; tentative D call: TRBD2 (5 bases). Germline-derived CDR1 and CDR2 are LNHDA and SQIVND (reference sequence). There are 17 residues in the CDR3. V dropped 1 base and J dropped 0 bases, with 13 bases sitting between them. CDR3 region: CASSIGRVGSSYNEQFF. CDR3 sequence (DNA): TGTGCCAGTAGTATAGGAAGGGTAGGGAGCTCCTACAATGAGCAGTTCTTC. Full variable domain (remainder filled in from reference TRBV19 and TRBJ2-1): DGGITQSPKYLFRKEGQNVTLSCEQNLNHDAMYWYRQDPGQGLRLIYYSQIVNDFQKGDIAEGYSVSREKKESFPLTVTSAQKNPTAFYLCASSIGRVGSSYNEQFFGPGTRLTVL.

This clone came up a few times. The CDR3 here is CASSEPGQGAHEQYF. In nucleotides, the CDR3 is TGTGCCAGCAGTGAACCGGGACAGGGGGCCCACGAGCAGTACTTC. V is TRBV25-1 and J is TRBJ2-7; 12 positions match TRBD1. The CDR3 consists of 15 residues. Germline assignment: CDR1 MGHDK and CDR2 SYGVNS. Losses at the gene ends were 2 bases for V and 5 bases for J; bases not matched to a gene: 4.

The rearrangement joins TRBV7-9 to TRBJ1-1, with D perhaps matching TRBD1 (6 bases). V lost 7 bases and J 6 bases, leaving 12 bases between the germline ends. The CDR3 is made up of 12 amino acids. Germline CDR1 SEHNR, CDR2 FQNEAQ (reference sequence). This chain's CDR3 is CASNPGGAEAFF. In nucleotides, the CDR3 is TGTGCCAGCAACCCTGGGGGCGCTGAAGCTTTCTTT.

The V call is TRBV18, the J call TRBJ2-5, with a weak D call TRBD2 (6 bases). The DNA end lines up better with TRBJ2-7; the J call may be wrong. Germline V gives CDR1 KGHSH, CDR2 LQKENI. This CDR3 region has 13 residues. The CDR3 is CASSPRRGSEQYF. The CDR3 DNA reads TGTGCCAGCTCACCCCGACGGGGGAGCGAGCAGTACTTC.

This clone was seen more than once but under ten times. CDR3 coding DNA: TGTGCCAGCTCTCAGTATGGTAATCAGCCCCAGCATTTT. Protein product: CASSQYGNQPQHF. The chain combines TRBV6-1 with TRBJ1-5; D remains unclear. This CDR3 is built from 13 residues. Germline assignment: CDR1 MNHNS and CDR2 SASEGT. Trimming cost V 8 bases and J 4 bases, with 12 bases left between them.

The rearrangement uses TRBV27 and TRBJ1-1; 7 bases are a match to TRBD1. CDR3 length: 14 amino acids. The V segment lost 4 bases and the J segment 1 base; nucleotides outside the gene matches: 3. CDR1 and CDR2 (germline): MNHEY, SMNVEV (reference sequence). In DNA form, the CDR3 reads TGTGCCAGCAGTTCAGGGGGATGGAACACTGAAGCTTTCTTT. Residues: CASSSGGWNTEAFF.

The rearrangement joins TRBV6-1 to TRBJ2-2; 7 positions agree with TRBD2. The CDR3 is made up of 15 amino acids. Germline assignment: CDR1 MNHNS and CDR2 SASEGT. V shed 8 bases, J shed 0 bases, and the junction held 6 bases outside the gene matches. This CDR3 reads CASRLLATNTGELFF. The CDR3 nucleotides read TGTGCCAGCCGACTACTAGCGACGAACACCGGGGAGCTGTTTTTT.

V usage is TRBV2 and J usage is TRBJ1-2; 11 nucleotides line up with TRBD1. CDR3 size: 15 residues. The germline gives CDR1 SNHLY, CDR2 FYNNEI. Unmatched junction bases numbered 5, after V lost 4 bases and J lost 4 bases. CDR3 loop: CASSGTGGISYGYTF. The CDR3 DNA reads TGTGCCAGCAGTGGGACAGGGGGCATCTCCTATGGCTACACCTTC.

The J gene is TRBJ2-1, the V gene TRBV9; possibly TRBD1 or TRBD2 for D (5 bases each). The V end was cut by 0 bases, the J end by 10 bases, with 17 bases between. The V gene's germline CDR1 is SGDLS and CDR2 YYNGEE. The CDR3 extends over 15 amino acids. The CDR3 DNA sequence: TGTGCCAGCAGCGTAGTCGGGGACGCCGAGTGGGAGCAGTTCTTC. Translated, it gives CASSVVGDAEWEQFF. Complete variable domain (other parts from reference TRBV9 and TRBJ2-1): DSGVTQTPKHLITATGQRVTLRCSPRSGDLSVYWYQQSLDQGLQFLIQYYNGEERAKGNILERFSAQQFPDLHSELNLSSLELGDSALYFCASSVVGDAEWEQFFGPGTRLTVL.

The CDR3 DNA reads as TGTGCCAGCAGTGCAGACCCAACTAATGAAAAACTGTTTTTT. This translates into CASSADPTNEKLFF. The J gene is TRBJ1-4, the V gene TRBV6-1, with D uncertain. Trimming removed 4 bases from V and 0 bases from J, with 6 bases in between. Germline assignment: CDR1 MNHNS and CDR2 SASEGT. The CDR3 spans 14 residues.

This chain connects TRBV5-1 to TRBJ2-6, with a possible D match to TRBD2 (7 bases). This CDR3 contains 18 residues. Trimming left V 7 bases short and J 1 base short, with 21 bases between. Per germline, CDR1 SGHRS and CDR2 YFSETQ. The DNA for the CDR3 is TGCGCCAGCTCCCGCGTGGGGGGGCCTTTGTCTGGGGCCAACGTCCTGACTTTC. It is translated as CASSRVGGPLSGANVLTF.

This clone has only one observation. The chain combines TRBV5-1 with TRBJ2-5; D is perhaps TRBD1 or TRBD2 (6 bases each). Germline V lookup: CDR1 SGHRS, CDR2 YFSETQ. V lost 4 bases and J lost 5, with 12 bases in between. The CDR3 consists of 13 residues. CDR3: CASSQTRGETQYF. In DNA form, the CDR3 reads TGCGCCAGCAGCCAGACTAGGGGGGAGACCCAGTACTTC.

The chain links TRBV27 to TRBJ2-1, with 8 bases fitting TRBD2. Germline V gene sequence: CDR1 MNHEY, CDR2 SMNVEV (reference sequence). This CDR3 spans 16 amino acids. V dropped 3 bases and J dropped 5; count of bases not matched to a gene: 9. The CDR3 here is CASSFSAGEPHNEQFF. The CDR3 DNA sequence: TGTGCCAGCAGTTTTTCAGCGGGAGAGCCCCACAATGAGCAGTTCTTC.

The gene calls are TRBV2 and TRBJ2-7; 9 bases line up with TRBD2. Germline assignment: CDR1 SNHLY and CDR2 FYNNEI. Trimming cost V 5 bases and J 7 bases; bases outside gene matches: 9. The CDR3 is 14 amino acids. This chain's CDR3 is CASSFAGGPREQYF. As DNA, the CDR3 is TGTGCCAGCAGTTTCGCGGGAGGGCCTCGGGAGCAGTACTTC.

This clone has a handful of counts. This chain connects TRBV19 to TRBJ1-1; D is ambiguous. Germline CDR1 and CDR2: LNHDA and SQIVND (reference sequence). V lost 8 bases, J lost 7 bases, and 11 bases lay in between. This CDR3 has 11 amino acids. CDR3 bases: TGTGCCAGTCAATGGTCCGGTGAAGCTTTCTTT. The encoded protein is CASQWSGEAFF.

The rearrangement joins TRBV4-2 to TRBJ2-4; D is unclear. Trimming cost V 2 bases and J 0 bases, with 14 bases left between them. Per germline, CDR1 LGHNA and CDR2 YNFKEQ. The CDR3 totals 17 residues. CDR3 residues: CASSQTLGGLAKNIQYF. The CDR3 DNA sequence: TGTGCCAGCAGCCAAACCCTGGGCGGTCTAGCCAAAAACATTCAGTACTTC.

The rearrangement uses TRBV11-2 and TRBJ2-5; D is tentatively TRBD1 or TRBD2 (6 bases each). The germline V gene encodes CDR1 SGHAT and CDR2 FQNNGV. This CDR3 has 16 residues. V was cut by 0 bases and J by 5 bases, with 16 bases left in between. The chain's CDR3 is CASSLDAARGRETQYF. CDR3 DNA sequence: TGTGCCAGCAGCTTAGATGCGGCCCGGGGGCGGGAGACCCAGTACTTC.